Listed below are T cell receptor beta chains from one sample, sequenced in a study of cytomegalovirus exposure and HLA in healthy donors. Only in-frame clones appear in the TCRdb table, and some are missing; sequencing was by immunoSEQ multiplex PCR. The table has about 160,000 clones, 75% to 90% seen once. Sequenced: PBMCs. The receptors come from a man under 40 in good health and CMV-seronegative. The CDR3 runs from the conserved cysteine through the conserved F or W. A D gene is named only where the DNA matches it firmly. Rows may omit the clone size; those that give it use once, few, many or a size class.

TRBJ1-5 | few | TRBD1 | TRBV28 | CASNIEGAGNQPQHF | TGTGCCAGCAACATAGAGGGGGCAGGCAATCAGCCCCAGCATTTT
TRBJ1-2 | NA | TRBD1 | TRBV27 | CASSVIGTGLGYTF | TGTGCCAGCAGTGTAATTGGGACAGGTCTTGGCTACACCTTC
TRBJ1-1 | NA | TRBD1 | TRBV10-3 | CAISGQGPLWDF | TGTGCCATCAGTGGACAGGGGCCGCTGTGGGACTTT
TRBJ2-7 | NA | NA | TRBV30 | CASLRGFEQYF | TGTGCCTCCCTCCGGGGTTTCGAGCAGTACTTC
TRBJ1-1 | NA | TRBD1 | TRBV28 | CASSRAGGKNTEAFF | TGTGCCAGCTCGAGGGCAGGGGGCAAAAACACTGAAGCTTTCTTT
TRBJ2-5 | NA | TRBD2 | TRBV28 | CASSLRLAGGSKQETQYF | TGTGCCAGCAGTTTAAGACTAGCGGGAGGGTCGAAACAAGAGACCCAGTACTTC
TRBJ2-1 | NA | NA | TRBV2 | CASSGGARRPLYNEQFF | TGTGCCAGCAGTGGGGGCGCCCGTCGACCCCTTTACAATGAGCAGTTCTTC
TRBJ1-1 | NA | NA | TRBV2 | CASSWHQPSEAFF | TGTGCCTCCTCTTGGCATCAACCCTCCGAAGCTTTCTTT
TRBJ2-2 | NA | TRBD2 | TRBV9 | CASSKGTSGNTGELFF | TGTGCCAGCAGCAAAGGGACTAGCGGGAACACCGGGGAGCTGTTTTTT
TRBJ1-2 | NA | TRBD1 | TRBV5-6 | CASSLGTGGSMRGYTF | TGTGCCAGCAGCTTGGGGACAGGGGGTTCGATGAGAGGCTACACCTTC
TRBJ1-2 | NA | TRBD1 | TRBV14 | CASSLGQGFNDYGYTF | TGTGCCAGCAGCCTGGGACAGGGTTTCAACGACTATGGCTACACCTTC
TRBJ2-2 | once | NA | TRBV5-1 | CASSLQGGQNTGELFF | TGCGCCAGCAGCTTGCAGGGAGGCCAGAACACCGGGGAGCTGTTTTTT
TRBJ2-1 | once | TRBD2 | TRBV5-1 | CASSHLGAGGKNEQFF | TGCGCCAGCAGCCATCTAGGAGCGGGAGGGAAGAATGAGCAGTTCTTC
TRBJ1-1 | NA | NA | TRBV28 | CASYRVNTEAFF | TGTGCCAGTTACAGGGTGAACACTGAAGCTTTCTTT
TRBJ2-5 | few | TRBD2 | TRBV29-1 | CSVDPLTSGETQYF | TGCAGCGTTGACCCCCTTACTAGCGGAGAGACCCAGTACTTC
TRBJ2-3 | NA | NA | TRBV5-1 | CASSLAGGKTDTQYF | TGCGCCAGCAGCTTGGCCGGCGGGAAGACAGATACGCAGTATTTT
TRBJ1-2 | NA | NA | TRBV10-2 | CASTLNVQGPNYGYTF | TGCGCCAGCACTTTGAATGTACAGGGCCCCAACTATGGCTACACCTTC
TRBJ2-1 | NA | TRBD1 | TRBV7-2 | CASSFDRGEQFF | TGTGCCAGCAGCTTCGACAGGGGTGAGCAGTTCTTC
TRBJ2-7 | NA | NA | TRBV28 | CASSSLTGFSYEQYF | TGTGCCAGCAGTTCCCTCACAGGATTCTCCTACGAGCAGTACTTC
TRBJ2-7 | NA | TRBD1 | TRBV7-9 | CASSSIPGTGASEQYF | TGTGCCAGCAGCTCCATACCGGGGACAGGGGCCTCCGAGCAGTACTTC
TRBJ1-1 | few | NA | TRBV14 | CASSQAFQGAKAFF | TGTGCCAGCAGCCAAGCCTTTCAGGGCGCCAAAGCTTTCTTT
TRBJ2-7 | NA | NA | TRBV15 | CATSREVWQNEQYF | TGTGCCACCAGCAGAGAAGTATGGCAGAACGAGCAGTACTTC